This T cell receptor (beta chain) originates from a study of shared clonotypes between healthy human individuals. Study results and caveats: Measured sharing among donors was expected to vary with sequencing depth.

A word on this clone: Its matching antigen is unknown.

At the deep level, the assay was run. In the original workflow: ImmunoSEQ gave junction-only sequences without quality scores, so filtering differed. Libraries were prepared by immunoSEQ multiplex PCR; TCRdb keeps only in-frame clonotypes and omits some of them. V and J calls and clone size follow that table, whereas D and trimming were derived from the DNA. The profile shows some 490,000 clones, about 72% of them singletons. The donors were all Caucasian adults (living in Nashville, Tennessee). Germline V gene sequence: CDR1 MDHEN, CDR2 SYDVKM. The CDR3 runs 14 residues. The V and J ends lost 9 bases and 2 bases, in that order; junction bases with no gene match: 6.

This receptor was taken from a woman aged 40 to 50 in good health. Some clones in this sample may be carry-over from other donors' samples. This chain connects TRBV28 to TRBJ2-1; 8 nucleotides line up with TRBD1. Sample: PBMCs. The CDR3 spells CASTRDRTYNEQFF. The CDR3 DNA sequence: TGTGCCAGTACACGGGACAGGACCTACAATGAGCAGTTCTTC. Full variable domain (remainder filled in from reference TRBV28 and TRBJ2-1): DVKVTQSSRYLVKRTGEKVFLECVQDMDHENMFWYRQDPGLGLRLIYFSYDVKMKEKGDIPEGYSVSREKKERFSLILESASTNQTSMYLCASTRDRTYNEQFFGPGTRLTVL.